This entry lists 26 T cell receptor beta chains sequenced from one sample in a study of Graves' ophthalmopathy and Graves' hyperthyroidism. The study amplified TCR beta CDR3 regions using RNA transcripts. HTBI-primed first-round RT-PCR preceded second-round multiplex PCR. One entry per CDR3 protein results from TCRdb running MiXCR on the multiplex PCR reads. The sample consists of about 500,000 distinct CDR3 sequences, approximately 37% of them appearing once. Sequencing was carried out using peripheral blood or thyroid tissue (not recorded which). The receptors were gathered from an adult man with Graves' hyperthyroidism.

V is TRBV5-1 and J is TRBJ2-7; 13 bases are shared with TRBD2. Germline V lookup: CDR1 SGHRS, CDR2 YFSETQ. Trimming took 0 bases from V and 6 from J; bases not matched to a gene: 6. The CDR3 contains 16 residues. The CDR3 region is CASSLDGLAGVGEQYF. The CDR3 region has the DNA TGCGCCAGCAGCTTGGATGGACTAGCGGGAGTCGGCGAGCAGTACTTC. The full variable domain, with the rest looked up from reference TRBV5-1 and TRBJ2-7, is KAGVTQTPRYLIKTRGQQVTLSCSPISGHRSVSWYQQTPGQGLQFLFEYFSETQRNKGNFPGRFSGRQFSNSRSEMNVSTLELGDSALYLCASSLDGLAGVGEQYFGPGTRLTVT.

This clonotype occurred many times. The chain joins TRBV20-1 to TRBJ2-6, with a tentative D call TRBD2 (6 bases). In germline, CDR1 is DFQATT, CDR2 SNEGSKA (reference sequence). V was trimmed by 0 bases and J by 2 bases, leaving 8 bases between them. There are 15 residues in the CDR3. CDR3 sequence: CSARDSGAGANVLTF. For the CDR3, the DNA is TGCAGTGCTAGAGATTCGGGGGCTGGGGCCAACGTCCTGACTTTC.

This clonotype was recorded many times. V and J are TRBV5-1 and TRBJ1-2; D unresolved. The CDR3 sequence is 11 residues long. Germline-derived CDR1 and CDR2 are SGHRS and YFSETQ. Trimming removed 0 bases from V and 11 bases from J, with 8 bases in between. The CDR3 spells CASSLDGGYTF. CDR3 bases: TGCGCCAGCAGCTTGGACGGAGGTTACACCTTC.

The CDR3 sequence is CASSLNLASYNEQFF. The CDR3, as DNA: TGTGCCAGCAGCTTAAATCTAGCGTCCTACAATGAGCAGTTCTTC. This chain joins TRBV7-9 and TRBJ2-1, with D possibly being TRBD2 (6 bases). CDR1 and CDR2 from the germline V gene are SEHNR and FQNEAQ (reference sequence). The ends were cut back, 2 bases at V and 1 base at J, with 9 bases in the middle. This CDR3 is built from 15 residues.

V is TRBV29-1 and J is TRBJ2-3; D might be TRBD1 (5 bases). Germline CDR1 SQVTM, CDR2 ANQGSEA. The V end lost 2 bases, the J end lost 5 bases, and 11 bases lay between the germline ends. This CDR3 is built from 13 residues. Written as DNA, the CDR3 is TGCAGCGTTGAAAAAGGGGCTGGAGATACGCAGTATTTT. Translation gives CSVEKGAGDTQYF.

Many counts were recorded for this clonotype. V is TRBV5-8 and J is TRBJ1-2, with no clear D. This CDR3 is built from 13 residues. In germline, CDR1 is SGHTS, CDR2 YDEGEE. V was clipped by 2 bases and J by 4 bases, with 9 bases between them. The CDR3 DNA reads TGTGCCAGCAGCTTTGATCTCGCCTATGGCTACACCTTC. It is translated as CASSFDLAYGYTF.

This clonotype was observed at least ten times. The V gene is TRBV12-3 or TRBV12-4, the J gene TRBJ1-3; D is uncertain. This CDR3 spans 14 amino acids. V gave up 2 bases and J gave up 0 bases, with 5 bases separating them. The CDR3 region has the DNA TGTGCCAGCAGTTTATCAAGCTCTGGAAACACCATATATTTT. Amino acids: CASSLSSSGNTIYF.

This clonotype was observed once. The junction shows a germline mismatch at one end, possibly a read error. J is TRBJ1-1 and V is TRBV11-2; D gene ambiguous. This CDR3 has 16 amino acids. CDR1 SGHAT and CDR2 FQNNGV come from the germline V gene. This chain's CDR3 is CACSPEGYELNTEAFF. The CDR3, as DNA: TGTGCCTGCAGCCCCGAAGGGTATGAGTTGAACACTGAAGCTTTCTTT. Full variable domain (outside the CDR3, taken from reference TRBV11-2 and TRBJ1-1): EAGVAQSPRYKIIEKRQSVAFWCNPISGHATLYWYQQILGQGPKLLIQFQNNGVVDDSQLPKDRFSAERLKGVDSTLKIQPAKLEDSAVYLCACSPEGYELNTEAFFGQGTRLTVV.

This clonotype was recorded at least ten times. As DNA, the CDR3 is TGTGCCAGTCGGGGGGGCCGGGAGACCCAGTACTTC. Its protein product is CASRGGRETQYF. This chain connects TRBV19 to TRBJ2-5; TRBD2 aligns across 8 bases. The germline gives CDR1 LNHDA, CDR2 SQIVND (reference sequence). The J segment lost 5 bases and the V segment lost 8 bases, leaving 4 bases of the junction unmatched. The CDR3 runs to 12 residues.

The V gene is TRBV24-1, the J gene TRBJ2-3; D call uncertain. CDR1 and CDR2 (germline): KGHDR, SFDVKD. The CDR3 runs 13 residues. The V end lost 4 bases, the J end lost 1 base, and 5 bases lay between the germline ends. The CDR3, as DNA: TGTGCCACCAGTGACATCCGCACAGATACGCAGTATTTT. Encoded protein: CATSDIRTDTQYF.

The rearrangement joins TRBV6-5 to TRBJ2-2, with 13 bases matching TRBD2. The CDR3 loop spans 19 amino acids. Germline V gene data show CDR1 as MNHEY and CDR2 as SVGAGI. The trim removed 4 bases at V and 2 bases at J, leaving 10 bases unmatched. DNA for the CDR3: TGTGCCAGCAGTTCGCCCGGGACTAGCGGGGCCATCAACACCGGGGAGCTGTTTTTT. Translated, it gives CASSSPGTSGAINTGELFF.

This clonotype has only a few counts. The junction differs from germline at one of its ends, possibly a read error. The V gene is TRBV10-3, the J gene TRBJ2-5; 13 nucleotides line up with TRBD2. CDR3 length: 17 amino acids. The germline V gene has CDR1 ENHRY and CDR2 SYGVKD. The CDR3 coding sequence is TGTGCCAGCAGTGAAGCGCGGACTAGCGGGGGCCAAGAGACCCAGTACTTC. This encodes CASSEARTSGGQETQYF.

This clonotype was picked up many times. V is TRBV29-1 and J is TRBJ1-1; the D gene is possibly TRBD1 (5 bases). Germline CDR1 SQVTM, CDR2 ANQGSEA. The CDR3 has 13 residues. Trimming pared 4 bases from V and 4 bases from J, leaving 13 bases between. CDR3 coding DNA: TGCAGCGTTGCGAGGGCAGGGCCCACTGAAGCTTTCTTT. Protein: CSVARAGPTEAFF.

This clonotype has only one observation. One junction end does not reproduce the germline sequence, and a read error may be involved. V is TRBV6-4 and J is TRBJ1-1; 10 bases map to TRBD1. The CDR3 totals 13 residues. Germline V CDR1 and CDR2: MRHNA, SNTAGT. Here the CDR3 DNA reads TGTGCCAGCAGTGAGGGGACAGGGGATGAAGCTCTCTTT. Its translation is CASSEGTGDEALF.

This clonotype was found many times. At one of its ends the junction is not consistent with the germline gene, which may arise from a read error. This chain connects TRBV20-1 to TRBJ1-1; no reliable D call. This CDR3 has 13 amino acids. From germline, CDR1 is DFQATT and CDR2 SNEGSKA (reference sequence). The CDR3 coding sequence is TGCAGTGCTAGAGATTTGAAGAACGCTGAAGCTTTCTTT. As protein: CSARDLKNAEAFF.

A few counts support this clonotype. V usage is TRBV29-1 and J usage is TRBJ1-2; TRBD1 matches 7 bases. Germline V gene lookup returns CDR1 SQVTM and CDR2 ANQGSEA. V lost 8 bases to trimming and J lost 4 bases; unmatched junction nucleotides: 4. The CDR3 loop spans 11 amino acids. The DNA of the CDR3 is TGCAGCTTGGGACAGACCTATGGCTACACCTTC. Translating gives CSLGQTYGYTF.

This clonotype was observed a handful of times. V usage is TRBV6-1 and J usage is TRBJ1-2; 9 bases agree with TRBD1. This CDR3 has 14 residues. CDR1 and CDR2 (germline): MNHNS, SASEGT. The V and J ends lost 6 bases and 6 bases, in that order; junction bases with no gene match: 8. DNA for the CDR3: TGTGCCAGCAGACCCGGACAGGGGTGGGATGGCTACACCTTC. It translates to CASRPGQGWDGYTF.

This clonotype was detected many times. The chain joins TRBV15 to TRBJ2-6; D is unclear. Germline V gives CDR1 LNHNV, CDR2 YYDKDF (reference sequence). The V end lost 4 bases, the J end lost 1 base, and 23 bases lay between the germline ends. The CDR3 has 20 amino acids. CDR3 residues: CATSTRAYGRRPSGANVLTF. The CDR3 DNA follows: TGTGCCACCAGCACCCGAGCTTACGGGCGGCGACCTTCTGGGGCCAACGTCCTGACTTTC.

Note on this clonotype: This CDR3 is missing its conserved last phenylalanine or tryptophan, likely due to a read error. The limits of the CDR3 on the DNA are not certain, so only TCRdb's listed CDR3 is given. CDR3 sequence reads: CASSEALRLL. V usage is TRBV6-5 and J usage is TRBJ1-1. Per the germline V gene, CDR1 is MNHEY and CDR2 is SVGAGI. Including both end residues, the CDR3 is 10 amino acids long.

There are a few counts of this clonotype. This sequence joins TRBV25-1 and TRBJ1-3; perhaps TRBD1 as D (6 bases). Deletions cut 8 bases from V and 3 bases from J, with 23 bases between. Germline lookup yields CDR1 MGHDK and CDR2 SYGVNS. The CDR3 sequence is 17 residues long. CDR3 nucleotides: TGTGCCAGCTCACCACTTACTCCGGGGGCGCGTGGAAACACCATATATTTT. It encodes CASSPLTPGARGNTIYF.

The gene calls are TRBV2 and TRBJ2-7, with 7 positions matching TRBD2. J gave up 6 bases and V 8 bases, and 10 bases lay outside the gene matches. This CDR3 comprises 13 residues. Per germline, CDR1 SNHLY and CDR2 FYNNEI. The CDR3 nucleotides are TGTGCCAGCTCTACCAGCGGGGTTGGCGAGCAGTACTTC. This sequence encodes CASSTSGVGEQYF. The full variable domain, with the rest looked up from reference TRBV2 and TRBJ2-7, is EPEVTQTPSHQVTQMGQEVILRCVPISNHLYFYWYRQILGQKVEFLVSFYNNEISEKSEIFDDQFSVERPDGSNFTLKIRSTKLEDSAMYFCASSTSGVGEQYFGPGTRLTVT.

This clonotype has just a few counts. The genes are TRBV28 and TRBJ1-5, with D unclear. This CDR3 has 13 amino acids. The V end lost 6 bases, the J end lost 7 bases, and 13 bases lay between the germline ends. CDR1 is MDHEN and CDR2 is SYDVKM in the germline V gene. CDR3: CASSYPGFQPQHF. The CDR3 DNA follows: TGTGCCAGCAGCTATCCCGGCTTCCAGCCCCAGCATTTT.

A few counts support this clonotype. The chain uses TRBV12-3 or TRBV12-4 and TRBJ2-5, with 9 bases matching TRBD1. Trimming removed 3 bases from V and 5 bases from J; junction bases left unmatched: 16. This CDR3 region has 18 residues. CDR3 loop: CASSFFLEADRGEETQYF. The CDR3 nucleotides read TGTGCCAGCAGTTTTTTTCTGGAGGCGGACAGGGGTGAGGAGACCCAGTACTTC.

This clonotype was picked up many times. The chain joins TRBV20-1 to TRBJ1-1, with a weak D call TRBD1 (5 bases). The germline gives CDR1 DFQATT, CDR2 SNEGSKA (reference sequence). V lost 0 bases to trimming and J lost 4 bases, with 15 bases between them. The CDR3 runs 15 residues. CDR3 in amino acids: CSARDRGRLVTEAFF. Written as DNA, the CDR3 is TGCAGTGCTAGAGATCGGGGCAGGCTGGTCACTGAAGCTTTCTTT.

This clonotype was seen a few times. The CDR3 bases are TGTGCCAGCAGACCTCCCGCTAATAGACTAAACACTGAAGCTTTCTTT. This encodes CASRPPANRLNTEAFF. The rearrangement uses TRBV2 and TRBJ1-1; D gene ambiguous. CDR1 is SNHLY, CDR2 FYNNEI, per germline. V lost 6 bases to trimming and J lost 2 bases, with 19 bases between them. The CDR3 spans 16 residues.

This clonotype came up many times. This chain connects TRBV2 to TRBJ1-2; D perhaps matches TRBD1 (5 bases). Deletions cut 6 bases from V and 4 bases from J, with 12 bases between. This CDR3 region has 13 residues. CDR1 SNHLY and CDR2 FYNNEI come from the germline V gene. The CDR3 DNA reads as TGTGCCAGCAGATGGCAGGGAGTCTATGGCTACACCTTC. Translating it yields CASRWQGVYGYTF.